The clone carrying this T cell receptor beta chain is a singleton in its sample. Antigen unknown. The sample belongs to a study of cytomegalovirus exposure and HLA in healthy donors. Broader study findings: Three CMV-associated chains proved CMV antigen-specific in vitro.

The protocol was immunoSEQ multiplex PCR, while the TCRdb copy is restricted to in-frame clones and leaves out a portion. The repertoire holds around 160,000 clones, 84% seen once, with about a tenth in the top ten. Trimming cost V 0 bases and J 3 bases; bases outside gene matches: 1. This CDR3 comprises 16 residues. The germline CDR1 and CDR2 sequences are MNHEY and SMNVEV (reference sequence). Material: PBMCs. The receptor's source is a man between 25 and 39 years old in good health and CMV-seropositive. The chain uses TRBV27 and TRBJ2-2; 10 bases line up with TRBD1. CDR3 sequence reads: CASSLSGTGDTGELFF. The DNA for the CDR3 is TGTGCCAGCAGTTTATCCGGGACAGGGGACACCGGGGAGCTGTTTTTT.